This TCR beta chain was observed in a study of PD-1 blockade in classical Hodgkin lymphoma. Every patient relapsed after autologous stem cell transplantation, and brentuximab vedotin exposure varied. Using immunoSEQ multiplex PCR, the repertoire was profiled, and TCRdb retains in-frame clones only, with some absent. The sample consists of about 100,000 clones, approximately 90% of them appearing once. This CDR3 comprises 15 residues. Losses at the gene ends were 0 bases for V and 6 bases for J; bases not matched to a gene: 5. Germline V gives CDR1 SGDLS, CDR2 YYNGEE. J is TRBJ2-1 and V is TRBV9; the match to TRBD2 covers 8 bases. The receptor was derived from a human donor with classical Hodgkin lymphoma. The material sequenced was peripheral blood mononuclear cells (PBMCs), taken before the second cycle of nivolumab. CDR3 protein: CASSVASGGLNEQFF. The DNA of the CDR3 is TGTGCCAGCAGCGTAGCAAGCGGGGGCCTCAATGAGCAGTTCTTC.